This entry is about one T cell receptor (beta chain). At the DNA level, this CDR3 is encoded by other sequences in the same sample as well. This sample is part of a study of cytomegalovirus exposure and HLA in healthy donors. In germline, CDR1 is WSHSY, CDR2 SAAADI. The length of the CDR3 is 13 residues. V was cut by 2 bases and J by 7 bases, with 9 bases left in between. It was with 60 Vbeta and 13 Jbeta primers that the PCR ran. The protocol was immunoSEQ multiplex PCR, while the TCRdb copy is restricted to in-frame clones and leaves out a portion. The table includes more than 95,000 clones, around 73% detected once.

This receptor was taken from a man aged 25 to 40 in good health and CMV-seropositive. Input material: PBMCs. This chain links TRBV10-2 with TRBJ1-5; weak D call: TRBD1 (5 bases). The CDR3 coding sequence is TGCGCCAGCAGTGAGGGGGCTCGGCAGCCCCAGCATTTT. As protein: CASSEGARQPQHF.